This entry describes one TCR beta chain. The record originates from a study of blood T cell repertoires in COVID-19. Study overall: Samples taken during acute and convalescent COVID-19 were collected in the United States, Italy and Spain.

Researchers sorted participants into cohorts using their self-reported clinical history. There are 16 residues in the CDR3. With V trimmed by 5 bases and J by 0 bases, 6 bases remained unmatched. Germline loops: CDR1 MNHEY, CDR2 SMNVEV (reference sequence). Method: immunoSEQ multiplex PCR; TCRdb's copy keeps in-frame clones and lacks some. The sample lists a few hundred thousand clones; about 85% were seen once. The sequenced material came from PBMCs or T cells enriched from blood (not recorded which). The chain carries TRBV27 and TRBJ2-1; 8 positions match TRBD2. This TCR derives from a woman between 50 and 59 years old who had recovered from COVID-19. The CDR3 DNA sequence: TGTGCCAGCAGTCAACTAGCGGACTTCTCCTACAATGAGCAGTTCTTC. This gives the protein CASSQLADFSYNEQFF.